A selection of T cell receptor beta chains follows, all from one sample in a study of cytomegalovirus exposure and HLA in healthy donors. Here immunoSEQ multiplex PCR was the method, and the copy in TCRdb shows in-frame clones only, minus some. The sample contains about 140,000 clones, over 75% of which appear only once. The material sequenced was PBMCs. Receptors were obtained from a woman aged 50 to 60 in good health and CMV-seropositive. Each CDR3 is given with its conserved first and last residue. The D gene is left open where the match is weak. The size field is filled for only some rows; it gives once, few, many or a size class.

d_gene	j_gene	abundance	v_gene	CDR3nt	CDR3aa
.	TRBJ2-7	once	TRBV1	TGCACCAGCAGCCAAGAAACTAGGGGACAGGCGTACTACGAGCAGTACTTC	CTSSQETRGQAYYEQYF
.	TRBJ1-4	.	TRBV5-6	TGTGCCAGCAGCCTCGGGGACACCAGGTCGGATGAAAAACTGTTTTTT	CASSLGDTRSDEKLFF
.	TRBJ2-1	.	TRBV30	TGTGCCTGGAGTGTAACCGGACTCGCCAGCTCCTACAATGAGCAGTTCTTC	CAWSVTGLASSYNEQFF
.	TRBJ1-5	.	TRBV4-1	TGCGCCAGCAGCCAAGACAGGGACAATCAGCCCCAGCATTTT	CASSQDRDNQPQHF
TRBD2	TRBJ2-3	.	TRBV6-6	TGTGCCAGCAGTTTGACTAGCGCGGGGGATACGCAGTATTTT	CASSLTSAGDTQYF
.	TRBJ1-6	.	TRBV5-5	TGTGCCAGCAGCTTGTCCCCAGACAGGCTTAATTCACCCCTCCACTTT	CASSLSPDRLNSPLHF
TRBD2	TRBJ2-7	.	TRBV10-3	TGTGCCGTAACTAGCGGGGGGCGCTCCTACGAGCAGTACTTC	CAVTSGGRSYEQYF
TRBD1	TRBJ1-6	.	TRBV28	TGTGCCAGTCAGGGGGTAGGTTCACCCCTCCACTTT	CASQGVGSPLHF
.	TRBJ2-4	.	TRBV5-1	TGCGCCAGCAGTTATACAGGGACCACCGGAAACATTCAGTACTTC	CASSYTGTTGNIQYF
.	TRBJ1-1	once	TRBV7-9	TGTGCCAGCAGCTTAGATGGGGGGGGAAGGAAAGCTTTCTTT	CASSLDGGGRKAFF
.	TRBJ1-2	few	TRBV28	TGTGCCAGTCGGACACCCCGCCATGACGGCTACACCTTC	CASRTPRHDGYTF
.	TRBJ2-7	.	TRBV18	TGTGCCAGCTCACCACCCGACATAACCTACGAGCAGTACTTC	CASSPPDITYEQYF
TRBD1	TRBJ2-2	.	TRBV15	TGTGCCACCAGCACCGGGACAGGGGGGGCCGGGGAGCTGTTTTTT	CATSTGTGGAGELFF
.	TRBJ2-3	.	TRBV7-2	TGTGCCAGCAGCGTACGGCAGGGGGGTCCTGGGCTCGGAGATACGCAGTATTTT	CASSVRQGGPGLGDTQYF
TRBD1	TRBJ1-5	.	TRBV5-1	TGCGCCAGCAGTCGTGACAGGGGGCCAAATCAGCCCCAGCATTTT	CASSRDRGPNQPQHF
.	TRBJ1-1	.	TRBV7-6	TGTGCCAGCAGCATAGGGGGGGACACTGAAGCTTTCTTT	CASSIGGDTEAFF
TRBD1	TRBJ1-3	.	TRBV28	TGTGCCAGCAGCCGAGGGACAGCTGGAAACACCATATATTTT	CASSRGTAGNTIYF
TRBD1	TRBJ1-4	.	TRBV9	TGTGCCAGCAGCCCCCAAGCCGGGACAGGGGGCGGTAATGAAAAACTGTTTTTT	CASSPQAGTGGGNEKLFF
TRBD2	TRBJ2-3	.	TRBV4-2	TGTGCCAGCAGCCCTGGGCTAGCGGGGGATACGCAGTATTTT	CASSPGLAGDTQYF
.	TRBJ1-5	.	TRBV28	TGTGCCAGTTCCAGAATCAGCAATCAGCCCCAGCATTTT	CASSRISNQPQHF
.	TRBJ2-7	.	TRBV9	TGTGCCAGCAGCGTAGGTCCCGGACTGCAAAACTACGAGCAGTACTTC	CASSVGPGLQNYEQYF
.	TRBJ2-2	once	TRBV5-1	TGCGCCAGCAGCTTGGGAGCGGAGAACACCGGGGAGCTGTTTTTT	CASSLGAENTGELFF
.	TRBJ1-1	.	TRBV11-2	TGTGCCAGCAGCTTCCTCATGAGGGAACAGAACACTGAAGCTTTCTTT	CASSFLMREQNTEAFF
.	TRBJ1-5	.	TRBV30	TGTGCCTGGAGCGTAGCAGAGAATCAGCCCCAGCATTTT	CAWSVAENQPQHF
.	TRBJ2-5	.	TRBV18	TGTGCCAGCTCACCTGCCGGGACAACGGAGACCCAGTACTTC	CASSPAGTTETQYF
TRBD2	TRBJ2-1	.	TRBV4-2	TGTGCCAGCAGCCCTCAACTAGCGGGGTCCTACAATGAGCAGTTCTTC	CASSPQLAGSYNEQFF
TRBD1	TRBJ2-7	few	TRBV13	TGTGCCAGCAGCCCAAGACAGGGGTTCTACGAGCAGTACTTC	CASSPRQGFYEQYF
.	TRBJ1-1	few	TRBV5-4	TGTGCCAGCAGCCACGGGGGGGCGAACACTGAAGCTTTCTTT	CASSHGGANTEAFF
TRBD1	TRBJ1-2	.	TRBV28	TGTGCCAGCAGTACCCCAGGACAGGACAACTATGGCTACACCTTC	CASSTPGQDNYGYTF
TRBD1	TRBJ1-6	.	TRBV27	TGTGCCAGCAGTTTATCAGGAGGGGGCGAGAATTCACCCCTCCACTTT	CASSLSGGGENSPLHF
.	TRBJ1-5	.	TRBV12-5	TGTGCTAGTCAGAGGGAGCAGGATCAGCCCCAGCATTTT	CASQREQDQPQHF
TRBD1	TRBJ2-5	.	TRBV7-6	TGTGCCAGCAGCTTAGGGACAGGAGAAGAGACCCAGTACTTC	CASSLGTGEETQYF
.	TRBJ2-7	.	TRBV18	TGTGCCAGCTCACGACCCTCCGGGTACGAGCAGTACTTC	CASSRPSGYEQYF
.	TRBJ2-7	.	TRBV5-1	TGCGCCAGCAGCTTGGTTGGGAGCTCCTACGAGCAGTACTTC	CASSLVGSSYEQYF
.	TRBJ2-1	.	TRBV9	TGTGCCAGCAGCGTCCAGGCATACAATGAGCAGTTCTTC	CASSVQAYNEQFF
.	TRBJ2-2	.	TRBV6-6	TGTGCCAGCAGTTACTCAGGGGTCACCGGGGAGCTGTTTTTT	CASSYSGVTGELFF
TRBD1	TRBJ1-6	.	TRBV5-1	TGCGCCAGCAGCTGGGGGACAGGGCCGGGTAATTCACCCCTCCACTTT	CASSWGTGPGNSPLHF
TRBD1	TRBJ1-6	.	TRBV7-6	TGTGCCAGCAGCACCGGACAGGAAAGCTCACCCCTCCACTTT	CASSTGQESSPLHF
TRBD1	TRBJ1-2	few	TRBV30	TGTGCCTGGAGTCCTTCCCTGGGACAGGCCTTTGGCTACACCTTC	CAWSPSLGQAFGYTF
.	TRBJ2-2	.	TRBV14	TGTGCCAGCAGCCCTAGATTGCCAAACACCGGGGAGCTGTTTTTT	CASSPRLPNTGELFF
TRBD2	TRBJ2-3	.	TRBV7-8	TGTGCCAGCAGCTTAGGGGGCATGGCGGGGGGGGCAGATACGCAGTATTTT	CASSLGGMAGGADTQYF